This TCR beta chain comes out of a study of blood T cell repertoires in COVID-19. On the study more broadly: In each case, the material was cDNA or gDNA derived from T cells, B-cell-depleted T cells, or PBMCs.

The germline CDR1 and CDR2 sequences are MNHEY and SVGEGT. Trimming pared 4 bases from V and 7 bases from J, leaving 14 bases between. The CDR3 length is 13 residues. Libraries were prepared by immunoSEQ multiplex PCR; TCRdb keeps only in-frame clonotypes and omits some of them. The repertoire holds more than 300,000 clones, nearly 90% seen once, with more than 0.85% in the top ten. This clone was recorded once. Enrolled during active infection, Seattle patients were then followed longitudinally. The receptor comes from a woman between 40 and 50 years old with COVID-19, enrolled during active disease. The sample taken for sequencing was peripheral blood. V is TRBV6-2 or TRBV6-3 and J is TRBJ2-7, with D possibly being TRBD1 (6 bases). The CDR3 DNA is TGTGCCAGCAGTTCGACAGGACTCGGGGAGCAGTACTTC. It is translated as CASSSTGLGEQYF.